This TCR beta chain was recovered during a study of siplizumab effects on memory and regulatory T cells. Profiled with immunoSEQ multiplex PCR; TCRdb holds only in-frame clones, not every one. The data contain some 97,000 clones, around 92% of them singletons. Study observations and caveats: Siplizumab conditions gave an average of around 64% Treg-derived mappable alloreactive CD4+ clones, versus 26.9% for controls. Sequences that were alloreactive and traceable to unstimulated CD4+ memory cells were significantly reduced by siplizumab. Assignment of a naive or memory phenotype failed for roughly 80-97% of the proliferating CD4+ or CD8+ clones. Naive T cells seemed more diverse than memory cells and seemed major alloresponse contributors.

The junction had 5 bases not matched to a gene; V was cut back by 7 bases and J by 4 bases. Germline V gives CDR1 MDHEN, CDR2 SYDVKM. This CDR3 has 14 residues. Comment on this clone: What it binds is unknown.

This TCR was recovered from a human donor in good health. V gene TRBV28 combines with J gene TRBJ2-3; 10 bases fit TRBD2. The sample comprised CD4+ T cells sorted from blood. The CDR3 protein is CASNERGGADTQYF. The CDR3 region has the DNA TGTGCCAGCAACGAGCGGGGGGGCGCAGATACGCAGTATTTT.